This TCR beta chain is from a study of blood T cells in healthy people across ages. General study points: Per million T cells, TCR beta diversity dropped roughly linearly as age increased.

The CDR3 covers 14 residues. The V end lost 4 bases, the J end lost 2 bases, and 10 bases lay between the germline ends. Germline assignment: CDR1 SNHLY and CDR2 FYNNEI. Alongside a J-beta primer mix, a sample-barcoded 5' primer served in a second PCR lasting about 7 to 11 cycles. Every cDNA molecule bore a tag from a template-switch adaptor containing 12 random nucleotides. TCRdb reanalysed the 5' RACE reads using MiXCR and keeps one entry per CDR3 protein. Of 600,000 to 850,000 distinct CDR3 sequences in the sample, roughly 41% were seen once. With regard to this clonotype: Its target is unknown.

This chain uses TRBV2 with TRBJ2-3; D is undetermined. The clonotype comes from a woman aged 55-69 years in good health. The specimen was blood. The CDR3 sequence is CASSVPKITDTQYF. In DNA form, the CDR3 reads TGTGCCAGCAGTGTTCCGAAGATCACAGATACGCAGTATTTT.